Listed below are T cell receptor beta chains from one sample, sequenced in a study of response to subunit inactivated influenza vaccine. TCRdb redid the calling of the RT-PCR reads with MiXCR, one entry per CDR3 protein. The data show roughly 700,000 distinct CDR3 sequences, approximately 13% seen once. Sequenced here: PBMCs from blood, sampled 14 to 15 days before vaccination. The source of these receptors is a man in his fifties who received an inactivated influenza vaccine. CDR3s include the opening cysteine and the closing phenylalanine or tryptophan. A D gene is named only where the DNA matches it firmly. Some rows have no size entry. The others give once, few or many, or a class for an expanded clone.

.,TRBJ2-6,TRBV6-5,.,TGTGCCAGCAGTTACATTTGGACTGCGGAGGGGGCCAACGTCCTGACTTTC,CASSYIWTAEGANVLTF
many,TRBJ1-6,TRBV12-3/TRBV12-4,.,TGCGCCAGCAGCTTGGACTCCTATAATTCACCCCTCCACTTT,CASSLDSYNSPLHF
few,TRBJ2-5,TRBV9,TRBD2,TGTGCCAGCAGCCCTTCCGCACTAGCGGAAGAGACCCAGTACTTC,CASSPSALAEETQYF
.,TRBJ2-2,TRBV20-1,.,TGCAGTGCTCACCCAGCGACGGGCGCGGACACCGGGGAGCTGTTTTTT,CSAHPATGADTGELFF
.,TRBJ2-7,TRBV11-2,.,TGTGCCAGCAGCTCAGGGGGGGGGGCCTCCTACGAGCAGTACTTC,CASSSGGGASYEQYF
.,TRBJ2-2,TRBV28,.,TGTGCCACCGGGGCGTTGGCCGGGGAGCTGTTTTTT,CATGALAGELFF
.,TRBJ2-3,TRBV29-1,.,TGCAGCGTTGAAGTGGGGAGCGGAGATACGCAGTATTTT,CSVEVGSGDTQYF
few,TRBJ1-4,TRBV30,.,TGTGCCTGGAACCGACAGAGTCCTAATGAAAAACTGTTTTTT,CAWNRQSPNEKLFF
few,TRBJ2-3,TRBV20-1,.,TGCAGTGCTAGACGGCAGGAGTCAGTAGATACGCAGTATTTT,CSARRQESVDTQYF
.,TRBJ2-1,TRBV10-3,.,TGTGCCATCACCGACCAAACAGGGACCCAGTTCTTC,CAITDQTGTQFF
.,TRBJ2-2,TRBV3-1,TRBD2,TGTGCCAGCAGCCCTTGGACTAGCGGGAGTACCGGGGAGCTGTTTTTT,CASSPWTSGSTGELFF
.,TRBJ1-1,TRBV18,.,TGTGCCAGCTCACCACAGTCGGAAAACACTGAAGCTTTCTTT,CASSPQSENTEAFF
.,TRBJ1-4,TRBV7-2,TRBD1,TGTGCCAGCAGCACTCCCGGGACAGGGGCGGAAAAACTGTTTTTT,CASSTPGTGAEKLFF
.,TRBJ2-3,TRBV9,.,TGTGCCAGCAGCCAGAAAGCGGGCCACACAGATACGCAGTATTTT,CASSQKAGHTDTQYF
few,TRBJ1-3,TRBV12-3/TRBV12-4,.,TGTGCCAGCAGTTTCGGCTCTGGAAACACCATATATTTT,CASSFGSGNTIYF
.,TRBJ2-1,TRBV5-1,.,TGCGCCAGCAGAGATGGGGGGGAGCAGTTCTTC,CASRDGGEQFF
many,TRBJ2-5,TRBV4-2,TRBD2,TGTGCCAGCAGCCCACAGCCGGGACTACAAGAGACCCAGTACTTC,CASSPQPGLQETQYF
many,TRBJ2-1,TRBV5-1,TRBD2,TGCGCCAGCAGCTTTCTAGCGGGGGCCACCTACAATGAGCAGTTCTTC,CASSFLAGATYNEQFF
many,TRBJ1-1,TRBV2,.,TGTGCCAGCAGATTGGACAGCGGAACTGAAGCTTTCTTT,CASRLDSGTEAFF
.,TRBJ2-7,TRBV10-3,.,TGTGCCATCAGGAGGGGACACCTCCAGACAACCTACGAGCAGTACTTC,CAIRRGHLQTTYEQYF
few,TRBJ2-1,TRBV9,.,TGTGCCAGCAGCGTAGGTAGTAATAGTTTCTACAATGAGCAGTTCTTC,CASSVGSNSFYNEQFF
.,TRBJ2-7,TRBV7-8,TRBD1,TGTGCCAGCAGCTTAGACCCGACAGGGATGGGGTATTACGAGCAGTACTTC,CASSLDPTGMGYYEQYF
.,TRBJ2-5,TRBV4-3,TRBD2,TGCGCCAGCAGCCCCCTAGGAGCGGGAGGGCCGGAGACCCAGTACTTC,CASSPLGAGGPETQYF
.,TRBJ2-1,TRBV5-4,.,TGTGCCAGCAGCACAGGGATAAATGAGCAGTTCTTC,CASSTGINEQFF
few,TRBJ1-4,TRBV28,.,TGTGCCAGCAGTTTGAAGGGTTTGCAAAAACTGTTTTTT,CASSLKGLQKLFF
.,TRBJ2-7,TRBV7-8,TRBD2,TGTGCCAGCAGCTTAGATAGCGGGAGAAGGAGCGAGCAGTACTTC,CASSLDSGRRSEQYF
.,TRBJ2-1,TRBV10-3,.,TGTGCCATCAGTGATGCCCTGGCGGTGGGCTCCTACAATGAGCAGTTCTTC,CAISDALAVGSYNEQFF
few,TRBJ1-2,TRBV4-1,.,TGCGCCAGCAGCCTTCAGGCTAACTCCAACTATGGCTACACCTTC,CASSLQANSNYGYTF
.,TRBJ2-1,TRBV14,.,TGTGCCAGCAGCCAAGATTGGGCGAGTAAGCAGTTCTTC,CASSQDWASKQFF
.,TRBJ1-2,TRBV5-1,TRBD1,TGCGCCAGCAGCTTGGCCAACAGGGGGGCTGGCTACACCTTC,CASSLANRGAGYTF
many,TRBJ1-2,TRBV20-1,.,TGCAGTGCTATGAAAGGGTGGAGTGGCTACACCTTC,CSAMKGWSGYTF
.,TRBJ1-4,TRBV2,.,TGTGCCAGCGGAGCATCGGGACTCGCGGTTGAAAAACTGTTTTTT,CASGASGLAVEKLFF
.,TRBJ2-5,TRBV29-1,TRBD1,TGCAGCGCCCGGACAGGGATTGAGACCCAGTACTTC,CSARTGIETQYF
few,TRBJ2-5,TRBV7-8,TRBD2,TGTGCCAGCAGCAGTACTAGCGGGGGACAAGAGACCCAGTACTTC,CASSSTSGGQETQYF
few,TRBJ2-1,TRBV12-3/TRBV12-4,.,TGTGCCAGCAGTGAACCTGGGGCGAGCTCCTACAATGAGCAGTTCTTC,CASSEPGASSYNEQFF
many,TRBJ1-6,TRBV20-1,.,TGCAGTGCTCCTATTTTGGGGGACAATTCACCCCTCCACTTT,CSAPILGDNSPLHF
.,TRBJ1-5,TRBV6-4,.,TGTGCCAGCAGTGTCACAGCAACACAGCCCCAGCATTTT,CASSVTATQPQHF
.,TRBJ2-2,TRBV30,.,TGTGCCTGGATAGAGCCCCGCGCGAACACCGGGGAGCTGTTTTTT,CAWIEPRANTGELFF
.,TRBJ2-5,TRBV29-1,.,TGCAGCGCCCGACAGTTCCAAGAGACCCAGTACTTC,CSARQFQETQYF
few,TRBJ2-4,TRBV15,.,TGTGCCACCAGCTACCGGGACGGTGGAAACATTCAGTACTTC,CATSYRDGGNIQYF
few,TRBJ1-1,TRBV6-2/TRBV6-3,.,TGTGCCAGCAGCCCCCGGGACATTCAGCGGGCTGAAGCTTTCTTT,CASSPRDIQRAEAFF
many,TRBJ1-5,TRBV7-2,.,TGTGCCAGCAGCTTTGGGACTGCCTACAATCAGCCCCAGCATTTT,CASSFGTAYNQPQHF
few,TRBJ2-5,TRBV10-3,.,TGTGCCATCAGTGAGTTACGGGAGACCCAGTACTTC,CAISELRETQYF
many,TRBJ2-3,TRBV12-3/TRBV12-4,.,TGTGCCAGCAGTCCACTAGGTGTCTCAGGGCATACGCAGTATTTT,CASSPLGVSGHTQYF
once,TRBJ2-3,TRBV10-3,.,TGTGCCATCAGGAAGGAAGGGGGCACAGATACGCAGTATTTT,CAIRKEGGTDTQYF
.,TRBJ1-3,TRBV21-1,.,TGTGCCAGCAGCATCCGCCGGGACACGTATTCGCAGAATTCTGGAAACACCATATATTTT,CASSIRRDTYSQNSGNTIYF
few,TRBJ1-1,TRBV4-1,.,TGCGCCAGCAGCCAAGTAAGACCAGGGGCTAACACTGAAGCTTTCTTT,CASSQVRPGANTEAFF
few,TRBJ2-7,TRBV27,.,TGTGCCAGCAGTTTACAACAGGGAGTCTACGAGCAGTACTTC,CASSLQQGVYEQYF
.,TRBJ2-5,TRBV11-2,.,TGTGCCAGCAGCTTATATCTAGCGGAGACCCAGTACTTC,CASSLYLAETQYF
few,TRBJ2-7,TRBV21-1,.,TGTGCCAGCAGCCCCCGGACAGGGGAGGCCTACGAGCAGTACTTC,CASSPRTGEAYEQYF
few,TRBJ1-4,TRBV12-3/TRBV12-4,TRBD1,TGTGCCAGCAGTTTAAGTCCGGGACAGGGGAATGAAAAACTGTTTTTT,CASSLSPGQGNEKLFF
few,TRBJ1-4,TRBV10-3,.,TGTGCCATCAGTGAGTCGGGAGGAGACCCAACTAATGAAAAACTGTTTTTT,CAISESGGDPTNEKLFF
few,TRBJ2-7,TRBV19,.,TGTGCCAGTAGTATATCCGGGCCCTACGAGCAGTACTTC,CASSISGPYEQYF
.,TRBJ2-7,TRBV9,TRBD2,TGTGCCAGCAGCGTAGGAGTAGCGGGCTACGAGCAGTACTTC,CASSVGVAGYEQYF
few,TRBJ2-5,TRBV20-1,.,TGCAGTGCTAGTTTGTGGGAAGGGCGTGAGACCCAGTACTTC,CSASLWEGRETQYF
.,TRBJ2-4,TRBV18,.,TGTGCCAGCTCATCCTCTGCCAAAAACATTCAGTACTTC,CASSSSAKNIQYF